Detailed here is one T cell receptor (beta chain). What it recognizes is unknown. Amplification of the TCR beta CDR3 regions used RNA transcripts (as template). In the first round, RT-PCR was carried out with HTBI primers, and a multiplex PCR formed the second round. TCRdb recomputed calls from the multiplex PCR reads with MiXCR, one row per CDR3 protein. Of 150,000 to 200,000 distinct CDR3 sequences listed, under 45% are singletons. The sample originates from a study of Graves' ophthalmopathy and Graves' hyperthyroidism. Whole-study findings and limits: A majority of expanded thyroid clonotypes exceeding 0.001 frequency were likewise present in blood.

Active ophthalmopathy (CAS at least 3, NOSPECS at least 4), lasting under 3 months. The PBMCs had their origin in approximately 10 ml of fresh peripheral blood. Trimming took off 3 bases at V and 3 bases at J, with 14 bases between the two ends. The CDR3 loop spans 15 amino acids. The receptor's source is a man aged 25-45 years with Graves' ophthalmopathy. The rearrangement links TRBV12-3 or TRBV12-4 to TRBJ2-5; D not resolved. The specimen was peripheral blood. The CDR3 DNA follows: TGTGCCAGCAGTTTTAAGGCAGATACCGAAGAGACCCAGTACTTC. The encoded protein is CASSFKADTEETQYF.